Following are 4 T cell receptor beta chains from one sample sequenced in a study of blood T cell repertoires in COVID-19. Sequencing was performed with immunoSEQ multiplex PCR; in TCRdb, only in-frame clones are kept and a portion is missing. Of some 26,000 clones in the sample, approximately 91% were seen once. Sequences were obtained from peripheral blood. Every receptor here comes from a man aged 65 to 85 with active COVID-19.

The CDR3 nucleotides are TGTGCCAGCAGCATCCCGGCCAGGGCTGGAGAGCAGTTCTTC. Translated, it gives CASSIPARAGEQFF. The chain has TRBV9 and TRBJ2-1; maybe TRBD1 (5 bases). The V end lost 4 bases, the J end lost 10 bases, and 18 bases lay between the germline ends. The germline V gene has CDR1 SGDLS and CDR2 YYNGEE. The CDR3 is made up of 14 amino acids.

V is TRBV19 and J is TRBJ2-1, with TRBD2 matching over 11 bases. This CDR3 has 15 residues. The V segment lost 5 bases and the J segment 8 bases; nucleotides outside the gene matches: 8. Germline CDR1 reads LNHDA; CDR2 reads SQIVND (reference sequence). This CDR3 reads CASSVHSGGAYEQFF. DNA for the CDR3: TGTGCCAGTAGTGTTCATAGCGGGGGGGCCTATGAGCAGTTCTTC.

J is TRBJ1-3 and V is TRBV5-8, with 7 nucleotides matching TRBD1. The V gene's germline CDR1 is SGHTS and CDR2 YDEGEE. Losses at the gene ends were 2 bases for V and 0 bases for J; bases not matched to a gene: 2. The CDR3 runs to 15 residues. CDR3 protein: CASSFGQVSGNTIYF. The CDR3 nucleotides read TGTGCCAGCAGCTTTGGACAGGTCTCTGGAAACACCATATATTTT.

V is TRBV29-1 and J is TRBJ1-5; maybe TRBD1 (6 bases). The V gene's germline CDR1 is SQVTM and CDR2 ANQGSEA. Trimming cost V 4 bases and J 3 bases, with 10 bases left between them. The CDR3 loop spans 13 amino acids. The CDR3 reads CSVAGQNNQPQHF. The CDR3 coding sequence is TGCAGCGTTGCTGGACAGAACAATCAGCCCCAGCATTTT. The complete variable domain, with remaining parts taken from reference TRBV29-1 and TRBJ1-5, reads SAVISQKPSRDICQRGTSLTIQCQVDSQVTMMFWYRQQPGQSLTLIATANQGSEATYESGFVIDKFPISRPNLTFSTLTVSNMSPEDSSIYLCSVAGQNNQPQHFGDGTRLSIL.